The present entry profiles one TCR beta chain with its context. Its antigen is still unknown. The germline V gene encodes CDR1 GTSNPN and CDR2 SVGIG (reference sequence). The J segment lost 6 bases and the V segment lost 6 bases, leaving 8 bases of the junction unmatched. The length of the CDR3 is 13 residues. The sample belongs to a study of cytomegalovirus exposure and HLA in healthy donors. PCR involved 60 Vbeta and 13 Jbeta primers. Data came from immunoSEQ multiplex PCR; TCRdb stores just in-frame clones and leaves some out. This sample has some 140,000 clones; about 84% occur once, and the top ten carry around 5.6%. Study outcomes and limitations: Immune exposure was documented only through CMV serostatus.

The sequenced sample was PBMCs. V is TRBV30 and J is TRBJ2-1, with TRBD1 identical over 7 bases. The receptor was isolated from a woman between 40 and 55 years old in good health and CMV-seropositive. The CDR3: CACEGRGRNEQFF. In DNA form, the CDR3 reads TGTGCCTGCGAGGGTAGGGGGCGCAATGAGCAGTTCTTC.